Shown below are 28 T cell receptor beta chains from a single sample sequenced in a study of shared clonotypes between healthy human individuals. Libraries were prepared by immunoSEQ multiplex PCR; TCRdb keeps only in-frame clonotypes and omits some of them. There are some 2,000,000 clones in the sample; more than 90% occur only once, and roughly 0.13% lies in the top ten. The specimen sequenced was naive CD4+ T cells sorted from blood. The subset was: CD45RA+ positively selected. The receptors were sampled from a man between 18 and 35 years old in good health.

This clone has just one count. V gene TRBV4-1 combines with J gene TRBJ2-5; 7 positions match TRBD2. This CDR3 comprises 13 residues. The germline gives CDR1 MGHRA, CDR2 YSYEKL. J was trimmed by 5 bases and V by 4 bases; bases with no gene match: 4. This CDR3 reads CASSLGLVETQYF. The CDR3 bases are TGCGCCAGCAGCCTAGGACTAGTGGAGACCCAGTACTTC.

The V call is TRBV4-3, the J call TRBJ1-2; 7 bases align to TRBD1. The CDR3 covers 16 residues. Unmatched junction bases numbered 10, after V lost 2 bases and J lost 4 bases. Germline-derived CDR1 and CDR2 are LGHNA and YSLEER. The CDR3 loop is CASSQTTGTLIYGYTF. The CDR3 region has the DNA TGCGCCAGCAGCCAAACGACAGGGACTCTGATCTATGGCTACACCTTC.

The genes are TRBV2 and TRBJ1-6; D gene ambiguous. Per the germline V gene, CDR1 is SNHLY and CDR2 is FYNNEI. The CDR3 contains 14 residues. V shed 4 bases and J shed 14 bases, with 18 bases lying between them. CDR3 protein: CASSGAALEVSLHF. The CDR3 DNA reads as TGTGCCAGCAGTGGGGCAGCCCTTGAGGTGTCCCTCCACTTT.

For the CDR3, the DNA is TGCGCCAGCAGCCAAGAAACAGGGGGCGCGGGTTTCCCCTACGAGCAGTACTTC. It specifies CASSQETGGAGFPYEQYF. The V call is TRBV4-3, the J call TRBJ2-7; 9 positions agree with TRBD1. V was pared by 0 bases and J by 2 bases, with 11 bases of the junction left unmatched. The CDR3 is made up of 18 amino acids. Germline V gene data show CDR1 as LGHNA and CDR2 as YSLEER.

This sequence joins TRBV5-6 and TRBJ2-7, with 9 bases fitting TRBD1. J gave up 5 bases and V 3 bases, and 3 bases lay outside the gene matches. The CDR3 contains 13 residues. Germline CDR1 SGHDT, CDR2 YYEEEE. CDR3 DNA sequence: TGTGCCAGCAGCTATCGGGACAGGGACGAGCAGTACTTC. Translating gives CASSYRDRDEQYF. Full variable domain (missing parts from reference TRBV5-6 and TRBJ2-7): DAGVTQSPTHLIKTRGQQVTLRCSPKSGHDTVSWYQQALGQGPQFIFQYYEEEERQRGNFPDRFSGHQFPNYSSELNVNALLLGDSALYLCASSYRDRDEQYFGPGTRLTVT.

CDR3 in amino acids: CASSFNTGELFF. In nucleotides, the CDR3 is TGTGCCAGCAGCTTCAACACCGGGGAGCTGTTTTTT. The rearrangement joins TRBV2 to TRBJ2-2; D remains ambiguous. Trimming pared 6 bases from V and 2 bases from J, leaving 4 bases between. This CDR3 is built from 12 residues. Per the germline V gene, CDR1 is SNHLY and CDR2 is FYNNEI.

The V and J genes are TRBV27 and TRBJ2-5; no clear D. The CDR3 sequence is 16 residues long. The V end lost 8 bases, the J end lost 2 bases, and 21 bases lay between the germline ends. CDR1 is MNHEY, CDR2 SMNVEV, per germline (reference sequence). CDR3 coding DNA: TGTGCCAGCCACCCCTCTCGGGCAGACCTACAAGAGACCCAGTACTTC. It specifies CASHPSRADLQETQYF.

Comment on this clone: Other DNA sequences of this sample code for an identical CDR3. J is TRBJ1-4 and V is TRBV30; TRBD1 is a possible D gene (5 bases). V dropped 0 bases and J dropped 7 bases, with 12 bases sitting between them. The germline CDR1 and CDR2 sequences are GTSNPN and SVGIG (reference sequence). The CDR3 totals 14 residues. In DNA form, the CDR3 reads TGTGCCTGGAGTGTAGGGCAGGGCCGTGAAAAACTGTTTTTT. It codes for CAWSVGQGREKLFF.

The chain combines TRBV11-2 with TRBJ1-3, with a weak D call TRBD1 (6 bases). Trimming stripped 5 bases from V and 0 bases from J, with 14 bases between. Germline V gene lookup returns CDR1 SGHAT and CDR2 FQNNGV. CDR3 length: 16 residues. CDR3 protein: CASSPHRVSSGNTIYF. CDR3 nucleotides: TGTGCCAGCAGCCCTCACAGGGTTAGCTCTGGAAACACCATATATTTT.

The rearrangement links TRBV18 to TRBJ1-2, with D possibly TRBD1 on 5 matching bases. CDR1 is KGHSH and CDR2 is LQKENI in the germline V gene. There are 12 residues in the CDR3. Trimming removed 5 bases from V and 7 bases from J, with 11 bases in between. The CDR3: CASSGDLGGYTF. The CDR3 coding sequence is TGTGCCAGCTCAGGGGACTTGGGTGGCTACACCTTC.

This clone was recorded once. This sequence joins TRBV11-2 and TRBJ1-5, with 9 bases fitting TRBD1. The V gene's germline CDR1 is SGHAT and CDR2 FQNNGV. The CDR3 runs 16 residues. The J segment lost 0 bases and the V segment lost 5 bases, leaving 5 bases of the junction unmatched. CDR3 sequence (DNA): TGTGCCAGCAGCCGCGGGACAGGGTCTAGCAATCAGCCCCAGCATTTT. This translates into CASSRGTGSSNQPQHF.

As regards this clone: At the DNA level, this CDR3 is encoded by other sequences in the same sample as well. V usage is TRBV18 and J usage is TRBJ1-6; D not resolved. Per the germline V gene, CDR1 is KGHSH and CDR2 is LQKENI. V was clipped by 1 base and J by 6 bases, with 4 bases between them. The CDR3 is 13 residues long. CDR3 sequence (DNA): TGTGCCAGCTCACCACAGGGTAATTCACCCCTCCACTTT. It yields the protein CASSPQGNSPLHF.

The chain couples TRBV6-5 to TRBJ1-2; no definite D call. The CDR3 length is 12 residues. V was trimmed by 2 bases and J by 5 bases, leaving 6 bases between them. Germline lookup yields CDR1 MNHEY and CDR2 SVGAGI. DNA for the CDR3: TGTGCCAGCAGTTACGGGGAGTATGGCTACACCTTC. Translated, it gives CASSYGEYGYTF.

The chain recombines TRBV7-9 with TRBJ2-1, with D hard to call. The germline V gene has CDR1 SEHNR and CDR2 FQNEAQ (reference sequence). There are 10 residues in the CDR3. V shed 1 base and J shed 10 bases, with 2 bases lying between them. CDR3 nucleotide sequence: TGTGCCAGCAGCTTAGAAGAGCAGTTCTTC. Amino acid sequence: CASSLEEQFF.

This clone was observed once. The V and J genes are TRBV30 and TRBJ1-5; 7 bases align to TRBD1. The CDR3 spans 14 residues. The ends lost 2 bases at V and 3 bases at J; junction bases unmatched: 4. The germline gives CDR1 GTSNPN, CDR2 SVGIG (reference sequence). The CDR3 sequence is CAWSTGDYNQPQHF. CDR3 nucleotides: TGTGCCTGGAGTACAGGGGACTACAATCAGCCCCAGCATTTT.

In this sample, this clone turned up a few times. The V gene is TRBV19, the J gene TRBJ1-1; no definite D call. The CDR3 is made up of 13 amino acids. Germline V gives CDR1 LNHDA, CDR2 SQIVND (reference sequence). V shed 0 bases and J shed 4 bases, with 6 bases lying between them. The CDR3 protein is CASSIDQRTEAFF. The DNA for the CDR3 is TGTGCCAGTAGTATAGATCAGCGCACTGAAGCTTTCTTT.

A remark on this clone: Other nucleotide sequences from this sample produce the same CDR3. This chain joins TRBV28 and TRBJ1-4; 9 positions match TRBD1. This CDR3 spans 14 amino acids. From germline, CDR1 is MDHEN and CDR2 SYDVKM. V dropped 2 bases and J dropped 8; count of bases not matched to a gene: 3. The CDR3 is CASSLTGGREKLFF. CDR3 in DNA: TGTGCCAGCAGTTTAACAGGGGGCAGAGAAAAACTGTTTTTT.

The rearrangement links TRBV5-1 to TRBJ2-5; a possible D gene is TRBD1 (5 bases). The CDR3 sequence is 14 residues long. V lost 0 bases, J lost 7 bases, and 13 bases lay in between. Germline CDR1 and CDR2: SGHRS and YFSETQ. The CDR3 protein is CASSLAREVGTQYF. The CDR3 DNA sequence: TGCGCCAGCAGCTTGGCCAGGGAAGTGGGGACCCAGTACTTC.

The chain combines TRBV7-9 with TRBJ2-1, with 10 nucleotides matching TRBD2. J was trimmed by 7 bases and V by 5 bases; bases with no gene match: 8. The CDR3 loop spans 15 amino acids. Germline V CDR1 and CDR2: SEHNR, FQNEAQ (reference sequence). The CDR3 loop reads CASSTLAGLKNEQFF. As DNA, the CDR3 is TGTGCCAGCAGCACACTAGCGGGACTGAAGAATGAGCAGTTCTTC. Full variable domain (outside the CDR3, taken from reference TRBV7-9 and TRBJ2-1): DTGVSQNPRHKITKRGQNVTFRCDPISEHNRLYWYRQTLGQGPEFLTYFQNEAQLEKSRLLSDRFSAERPKGSFSTLEIQRTEQGDSAMYLCASSTLAGLKNEQFFGPGTRLTVL.

A single count supports this clone. This chain connects TRBV6-1 to TRBJ2-1, with 8 bases that match TRBD2. V gave up 2 bases and J gave up 4 bases; unmatched junction bases: 7. Per the germline V gene, CDR1 is MNHNS and CDR2 is SASEGT. The CDR3 has 16 amino acids. The CDR3 DNA reads as TGTGCCAGCAGTGAACGGGAGGGAGCCGTTTACAATGAGCAGTTCTTC. Amino acid sequence: CASSEREGAVYNEQFF.

The chain links TRBV2 to TRBJ2-7, with D maybe TRBD1 (5 bases). The CDR3 is 11 residues long. V was pared by 8 bases and J by 5 bases, with 10 bases between. In germline, CDR1 is SNHLY, CDR2 FYNNEI. DNA for the CDR3: TGTGCCAGCGCCAGGGAACACGAGCAGTACTTC. Translating gives CASAREHEQYF.

A note on this clone: Additional DNA sequences in this sample encode the identical CDR3. The V gene is TRBV4-1, the J gene TRBJ2-3; D not resolved. CDR3 length equals 12 residues. V was pared by 1 base and J by 6 bases, with 5 bases between. Germline V gene data show CDR1 as MGHRA and CDR2 as YSYEKL. DNA for the CDR3: TGCGCCAGCAGCCAAGTATATGATACGCAGTATTTT. It yields the protein CASSQVYDTQYF.

CDR3: CASSEAQGPVGYTF. In DNA, the CDR3 is TGTGCCAGCAGTGAAGCGCAGGGGCCGGTCGGCTACACCTTC. V and J are TRBV2 and TRBJ1-2, with a weak D call TRBD1 (6 bases). The V gene's germline CDR1 is SNHLY and CDR2 FYNNEI. The V end lost 0 bases, the J end lost 8 bases, and 13 bases lay between the germline ends. The CDR3 runs 14 residues. Looking up the rest from reference TRBV2 and TRBJ1-2 gives the full variable domain: EPEVTQTPSHQVTQMGQEVILRCVPISNHLYFYWYRQILGQKVEFLVSFYNNEISEKSEIFDDQFSVERPDGSNFTLKIRSTKLEDSAMYFCASSEAQGPVGYTFGSGTRLTVV.

The rearrangement links TRBV6-5 to TRBJ1-5; D gene uncertain. The CDR3 contains 15 residues. Germline V gene data show CDR1 as MNHEY and CDR2 as SVGAGI. V lost 6 bases to trimming and J lost 2 bases, with 14 bases between them. Here the CDR3 reads CASRPGRGGNQPQHF. The DNA for the CDR3 is TGTGCCAGCAGACCAGGTCGGGGAGGCAATCAGCCCCAGCATTTT.

Comments on this clone: A much larger clone differs by one base, so this may be a read error. Other DNA sequences in the same sample also yield this CDR3. The CDR3 sequence: CASSSDSYGYTF. Here the CDR3 DNA reads TGTGCCAGCAGCTCGGACAGCTATGGCTACACCTTC. V gene TRBV5-6 combines with J gene TRBJ1-2, with a weak D call TRBD1 (6 bases). Trimming cost V 3 bases and J 4 bases, with 7 bases left between them. CDR1 is SGHDT and CDR2 is YYEEEE in the germline V gene. The length of the CDR3 is 12 residues.

The chain recombines TRBV28 with TRBJ2-3, with TRBD1 identical over 8 bases. Trimming removed 5 bases from V and 3 bases from J; junction bases left unmatched: 1. The CDR3 consists of 13 residues. CDR1 and CDR2 from the germline V gene are MDHEN and SYDVKM. In DNA form, the CDR3 reads TGTGCCAGCAGTCAGGGGGCAACAGATACGCAGTATTTT. Translating it yields CASSQGATDTQYF.

The chain links TRBV10-1 to TRBJ1-5, with D unresolved. Germline V gene data show CDR1 as WNHNN and CDR2 as SYGVQD (reference sequence). The CDR3 has 14 amino acids. The V end lost 3 bases, the J end lost 7 bases, and 13 bases lay between the germline ends. CDR3 nucleotides: TGCGCCAGCAGTGAAAGCGGGGAAGGACAGCCCCAGCATTTT. Translating it yields CASSESGEGQPQHF.

A single count supports this clone. J is TRBJ2-7 and V is TRBV11-2, with D tentatively TRBD1 (6 bases). CDR1 SGHAT and CDR2 FQNNGV come from the germline V gene. This CDR3 region has 12 residues. V shed 2 bases and J shed 10 bases, with 12 bases lying between them. The CDR3 sequence is CASSLLPGHQYF. Here the CDR3 DNA reads TGTGCCAGCAGCTTACTTCCGGGACACCAGTACTTC.